The source of this T cell receptor (beta chain) is a study of high-grade serous ovarian cancer treatment subgroups. The wider study: Each sample yielded on average around 7,300 unique TCR beta rearrangements from 11,000 to 15,000 reads.

Some clones are missing from TCRdb's copy, which holds only in-frame ones; the method was immunoSEQ multiplex PCR. The sample lists about 7,400 clones, 62% occurring once. V shed 3 bases and J shed 1 base, with 6 bases lying between them. From germline, CDR1 is WSHSY and CDR2 SAAADI. CDR3 length: 14 amino acids. The tumor samples were collected prior to definitive surgery or chemotherapy. Sequenced material: tumor tissue. This chain connects TRBV10-2 to TRBJ2-2, with a weak D call TRBD2 (5 bases). This TCR was recovered from a human donor with high-grade serous ovarian cancer. The CDR3: CASSDGRNTGELFF. CDR3 in DNA: TGCGCCAGCAGTGATGGGAGGAACACCGGGGAGCTGTTTTTT.